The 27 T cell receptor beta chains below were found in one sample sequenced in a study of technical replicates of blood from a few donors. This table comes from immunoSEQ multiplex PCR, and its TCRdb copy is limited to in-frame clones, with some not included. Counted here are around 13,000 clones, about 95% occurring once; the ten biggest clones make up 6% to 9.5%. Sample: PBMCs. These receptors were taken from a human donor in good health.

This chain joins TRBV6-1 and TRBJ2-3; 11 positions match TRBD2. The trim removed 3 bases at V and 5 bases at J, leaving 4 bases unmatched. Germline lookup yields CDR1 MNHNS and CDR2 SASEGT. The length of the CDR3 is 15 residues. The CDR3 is CASSERLAGKDTQYF. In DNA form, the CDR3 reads TGTGCCAGCAGTGAGCGACTAGCGGGGAAAGATACGCAGTATTTT.

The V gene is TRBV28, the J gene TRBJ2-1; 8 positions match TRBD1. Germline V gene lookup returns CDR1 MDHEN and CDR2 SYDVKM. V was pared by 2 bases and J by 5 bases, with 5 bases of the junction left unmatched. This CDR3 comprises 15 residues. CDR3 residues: CASSLADRVNNEQFF. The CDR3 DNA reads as TGTGCCAGCAGTTTAGCGGACAGGGTCAACAATGAGCAGTTCTTC. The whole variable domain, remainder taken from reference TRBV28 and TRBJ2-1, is DVKVTQSSRYLVKRTGEKVFLECVQDMDHENMFWYRQDPGLGLRLIYFSYDVKMKEKGDIPEGYSVSREKKERFSLILESASTNQTSMYLCASSLADRVNNEQFFGPGTRLTVL.

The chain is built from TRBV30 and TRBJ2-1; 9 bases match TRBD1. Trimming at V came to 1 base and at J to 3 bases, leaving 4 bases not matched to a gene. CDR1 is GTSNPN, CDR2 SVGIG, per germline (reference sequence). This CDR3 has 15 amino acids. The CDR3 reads CAWSDPGQGYNEQFF. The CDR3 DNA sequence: TGTGCCTGGAGTGACCCGGGACAGGGCTACAATGAGCAGTTCTTC. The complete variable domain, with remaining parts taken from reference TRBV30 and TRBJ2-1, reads SQTIHQWPATLVQPVGSPLSLECTVEGTSNPNLYWYRQAAGRGLQLLFYSVGIGQISSEVPQNLSASRPQDRQFILSSKKLLLSDSGFYLCAWSDPGQGYNEQFFGPGTRLTVL.

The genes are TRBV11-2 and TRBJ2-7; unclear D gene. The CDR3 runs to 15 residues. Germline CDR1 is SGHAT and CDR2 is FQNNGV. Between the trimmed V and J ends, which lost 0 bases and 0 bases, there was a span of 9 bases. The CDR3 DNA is TGTGCCAGCAGCTTAGAACAGCTAAGCTCCTACGAGCAGTACTTC. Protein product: CASSLEQLSSYEQYF.

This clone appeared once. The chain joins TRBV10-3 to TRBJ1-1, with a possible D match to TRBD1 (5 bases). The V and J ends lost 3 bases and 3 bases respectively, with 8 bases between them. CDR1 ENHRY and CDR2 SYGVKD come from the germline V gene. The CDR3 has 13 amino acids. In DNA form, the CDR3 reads TGTGCCATCAGTGAACAGGTTGACACTGAAGCTTTCTTT. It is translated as CAISEQVDTEAFF.

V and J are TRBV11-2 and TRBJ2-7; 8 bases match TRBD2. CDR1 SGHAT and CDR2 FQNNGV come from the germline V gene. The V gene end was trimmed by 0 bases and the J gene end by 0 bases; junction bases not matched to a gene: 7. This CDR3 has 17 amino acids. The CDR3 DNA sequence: TGTGCCAGCAGCTTAGATCGGGAGGGGAGGACCTCCTACGAGCAGTACTTC. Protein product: CASSLDREGRTSYEQYF.

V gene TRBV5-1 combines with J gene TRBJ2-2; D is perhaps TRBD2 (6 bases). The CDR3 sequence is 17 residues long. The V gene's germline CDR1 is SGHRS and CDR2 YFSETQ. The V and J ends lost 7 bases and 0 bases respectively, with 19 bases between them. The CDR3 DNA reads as TGCGCCAGCGCTGAAGGGAGGACGGGGGCGAACACCGGGGAGCTGTTTTTT. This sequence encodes CASAEGRTGANTGELFF.

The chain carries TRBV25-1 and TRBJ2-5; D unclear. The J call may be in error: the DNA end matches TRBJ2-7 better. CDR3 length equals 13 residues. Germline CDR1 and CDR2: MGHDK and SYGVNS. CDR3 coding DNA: TGTGCCAGCAGTGAAGCTAACTCCTACGAGCAGTACTTC. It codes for CASSEANSYEQYF.

The chain's CDR3 is CSVSAGTGGYEQYF. The CDR3 DNA reads as TGCAGCGTCTCCGCCGGGACAGGGGGATACGAGCAGTACTTC. This chain joins TRBV29-1 and TRBJ2-7; TRBD1 matches 11 bases. The germline gives CDR1 SQVTM, CDR2 ANQGSEA. CDR3 size: 14 residues. V trimming: 6 bases; J trimming: 4 bases; junction bases outside the gene matches: 8.

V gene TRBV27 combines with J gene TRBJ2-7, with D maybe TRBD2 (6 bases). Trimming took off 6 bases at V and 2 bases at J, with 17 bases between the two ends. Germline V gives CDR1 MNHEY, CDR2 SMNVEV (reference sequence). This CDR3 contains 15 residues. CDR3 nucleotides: TGTGCCAGCAGCCCGGCACGGGCGGGGACCTACGAGCAGTACTTC. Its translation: CASSPARAGTYEQYF.

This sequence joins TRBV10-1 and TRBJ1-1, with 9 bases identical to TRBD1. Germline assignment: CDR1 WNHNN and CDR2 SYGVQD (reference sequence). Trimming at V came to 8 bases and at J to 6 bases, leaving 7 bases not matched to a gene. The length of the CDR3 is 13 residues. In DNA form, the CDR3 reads TGCGCCAGCGCGGGACAGGGTAGCCCTGAAGCTTTCTTT. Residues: CASAGQGSPEAFF.

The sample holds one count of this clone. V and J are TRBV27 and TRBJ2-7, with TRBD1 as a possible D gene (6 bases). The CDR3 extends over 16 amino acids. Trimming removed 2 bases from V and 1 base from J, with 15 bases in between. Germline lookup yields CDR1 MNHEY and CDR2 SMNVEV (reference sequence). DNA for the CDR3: TGTGCCAGCAGTTTAAGTAACAGGGTGGTTTCCTACGAGCAGTACTTC. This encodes CASSLSNRVVSYEQYF.

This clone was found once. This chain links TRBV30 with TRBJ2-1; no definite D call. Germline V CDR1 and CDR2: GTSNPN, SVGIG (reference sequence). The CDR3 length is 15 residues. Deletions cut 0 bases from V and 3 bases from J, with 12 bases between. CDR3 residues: CAWSVPPSGYNEQFF. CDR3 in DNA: TGTGCCTGGAGTGTACCCCCCTCGGGCTACAATGAGCAGTTCTTC.

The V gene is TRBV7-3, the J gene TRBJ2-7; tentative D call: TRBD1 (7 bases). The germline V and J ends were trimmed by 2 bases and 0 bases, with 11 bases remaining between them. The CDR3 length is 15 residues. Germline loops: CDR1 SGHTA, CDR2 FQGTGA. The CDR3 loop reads CASSLSGGISYEQYF. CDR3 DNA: TGTGCCAGCAGCTTATCAGGGGGGATCTCCTACGAGCAGTACTTC. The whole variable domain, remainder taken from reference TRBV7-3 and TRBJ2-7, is GAGVSQTPSNKVTEKGKYVELRCDPISGHTALYWYRQSLGQGPEFLIYFQGTGAADDSGLPNDRFFAVRPEGSVSTLKIQRTERGDSAVYLCASSLSGGISYEQYFGPGTRLTVT.

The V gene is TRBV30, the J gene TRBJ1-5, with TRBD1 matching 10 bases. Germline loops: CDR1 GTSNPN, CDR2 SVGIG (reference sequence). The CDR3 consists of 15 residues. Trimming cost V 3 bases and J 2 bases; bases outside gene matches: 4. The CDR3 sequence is CAWSTGTGGNQPQHF. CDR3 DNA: TGTGCCTGGAGCACCGGGACAGGGGGCAATCAGCCCCAGCATTTT.

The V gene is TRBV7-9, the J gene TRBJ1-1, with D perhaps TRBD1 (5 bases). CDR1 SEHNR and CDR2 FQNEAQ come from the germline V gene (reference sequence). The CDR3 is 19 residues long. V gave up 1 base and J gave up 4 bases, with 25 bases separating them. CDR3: CASSLGLPPRRGRSTEAFF. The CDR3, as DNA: TGTGCCAGCAGCTTAGGACTTCCCCCTCGAAGGGGCCGGAGCACTGAAGCTTTCTTT.

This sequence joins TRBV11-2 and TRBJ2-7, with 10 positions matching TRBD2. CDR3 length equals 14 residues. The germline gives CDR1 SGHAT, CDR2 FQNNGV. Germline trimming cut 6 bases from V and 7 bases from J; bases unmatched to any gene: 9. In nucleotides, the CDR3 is TGTGCCAGCAGTGTAGCGGGGGGCCCCTGGGAGCAGTACTTC. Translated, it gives CASSVAGGPWEQYF. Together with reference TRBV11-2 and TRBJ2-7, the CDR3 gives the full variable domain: EAGVAQSPRYKIIEKRQSVAFWCNPISGHATLYWYQQILGQGPKLLIQFQNNGVVDDSQLPKDRFSAERLKGVDSTLKIQPAKLEDSAVYLCASSVAGGPWEQYFGPGTRLTVT.

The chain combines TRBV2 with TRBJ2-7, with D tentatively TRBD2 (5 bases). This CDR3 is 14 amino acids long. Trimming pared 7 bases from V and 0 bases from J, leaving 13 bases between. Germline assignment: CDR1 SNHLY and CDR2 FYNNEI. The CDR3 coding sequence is TGTGCCAGCACCGAACTGGAGGTCTCCTACGAGCAGTACTTC. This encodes CASTELEVSYEQYF.

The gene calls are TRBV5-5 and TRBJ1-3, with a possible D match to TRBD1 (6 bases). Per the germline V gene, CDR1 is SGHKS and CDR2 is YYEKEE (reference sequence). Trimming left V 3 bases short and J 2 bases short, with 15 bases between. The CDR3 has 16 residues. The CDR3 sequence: CASSYSTGLTGNTIYF. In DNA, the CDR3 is TGTGCCAGCAGCTACTCAACAGGGTTGACTGGAAACACCATATATTTT.

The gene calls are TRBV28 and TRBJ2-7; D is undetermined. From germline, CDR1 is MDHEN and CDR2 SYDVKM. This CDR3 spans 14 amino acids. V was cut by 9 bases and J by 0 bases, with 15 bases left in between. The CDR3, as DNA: TGTGCCAGTCACCCTCACAGCTTCTCCTACGAGCAGTACTTC. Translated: CASHPHSFSYEQYF.

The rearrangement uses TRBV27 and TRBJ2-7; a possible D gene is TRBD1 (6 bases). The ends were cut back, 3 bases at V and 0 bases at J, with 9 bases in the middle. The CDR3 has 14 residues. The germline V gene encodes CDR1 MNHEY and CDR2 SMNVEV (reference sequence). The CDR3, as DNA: TGTGCCAGCAGTTTTCAGGACAGCTCCTACGAGCAGTACTTC. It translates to CASSFQDSSYEQYF.

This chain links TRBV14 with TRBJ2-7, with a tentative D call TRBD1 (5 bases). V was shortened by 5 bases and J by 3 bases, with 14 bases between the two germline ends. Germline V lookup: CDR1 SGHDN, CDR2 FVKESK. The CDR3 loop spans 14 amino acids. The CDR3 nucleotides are TGTGCCAGCAGCTTTCGTACAGGCCGCTACGAGCAGTACTTC. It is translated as CASSFRTGRYEQYF.

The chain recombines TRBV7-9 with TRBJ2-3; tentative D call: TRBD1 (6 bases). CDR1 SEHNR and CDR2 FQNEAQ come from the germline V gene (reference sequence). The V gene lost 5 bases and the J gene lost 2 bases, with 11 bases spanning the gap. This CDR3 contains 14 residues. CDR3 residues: CASSGGQTTDTQYF. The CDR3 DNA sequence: TGTGCCAGCAGCGGAGGACAGACCACAGATACGCAGTATTTT.

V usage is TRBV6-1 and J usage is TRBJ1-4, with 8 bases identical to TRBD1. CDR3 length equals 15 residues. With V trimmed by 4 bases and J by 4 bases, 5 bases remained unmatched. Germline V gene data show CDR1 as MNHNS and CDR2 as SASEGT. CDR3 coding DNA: TGTGCCAGCAGTGGACTCAGGGGGCGTAATGAAAAACTGTTTTTT. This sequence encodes CASSGLRGRNEKLFF.

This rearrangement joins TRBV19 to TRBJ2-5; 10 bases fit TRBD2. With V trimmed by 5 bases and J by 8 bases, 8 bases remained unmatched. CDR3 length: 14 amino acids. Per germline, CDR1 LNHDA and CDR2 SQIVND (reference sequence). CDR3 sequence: CASSVLTSGATQYF. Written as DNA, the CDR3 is TGTGCCAGTAGTGTCCTCACTAGCGGGGCTACCCAGTACTTC.

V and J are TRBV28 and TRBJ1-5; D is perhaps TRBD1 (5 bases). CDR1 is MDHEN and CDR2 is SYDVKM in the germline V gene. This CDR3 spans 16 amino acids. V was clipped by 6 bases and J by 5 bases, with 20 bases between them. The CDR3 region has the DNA TGTGCCAGCAGCGGACCGGGCGGGGGGAGTCATCAGCCCCAGCATTTT. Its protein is CASSGPGGGSHQPQHF.

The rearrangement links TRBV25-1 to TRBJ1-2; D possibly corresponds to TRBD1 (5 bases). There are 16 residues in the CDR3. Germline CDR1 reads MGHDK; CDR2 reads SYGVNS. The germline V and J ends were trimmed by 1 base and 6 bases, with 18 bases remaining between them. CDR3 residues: CASSELGLVSGNGYTF. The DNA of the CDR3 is TGTGCCAGCAGTGAATTGGGGCTGGTTTCTGGAAATGGCTACACCTTC.